These T cell receptor beta chains were read from a single sample in a study of T cells in Graves' hyperthyroidism and ophthalmopathy. TCRdb recomputed calls from the multiplex PCR reads with MiXCR, one row per CDR3 protein. In the table there are around 600,000 distinct CDR3 sequences, roughly a sixth of which are singletons. The sample comprised blood. These receptors were collected from a woman in her 40s with Graves' ophthalmopathy. Each CDR3 is given with its conserved first and last residue. Each record gives: V gene, D gene, clone size, J gene, CDR3 protein, CDR3 DNA. D genes are given only for firm matches. Clone size appears in some rows only: once, few, many, or a class for an expanded clone.

V gene: TRBV20-1
D gene: .
clone size: .
J gene: TRBJ1-6
CDR3 protein: CSAHVRGFHNSPLHF
CDR3 DNA: TGCAGTGCTCACGTTAGGGGTTTTCATAATTCACCCCTCCACTTT

V gene: TRBV19
D gene: TRBD2
clone size: few
J gene: TRBJ2-1
CDR3 protein: CASSSGGLYNEQFF
CDR3 DNA: TGTGCCAGTAGTAGCGGGGGGCTGTACAATGAGCAGTTCTTC

V gene: TRBV18
D gene: .
clone size: many
J gene: TRBJ1-1
CDR3 protein: CASSQADTEAFF
CDR3 DNA: TGTGCCAGCTCGCAGGCCGACACTGAAGCTTTCTTT

V gene: TRBV30
D gene: .
clone size: many
J gene: TRBJ1-6
CDR3 protein: CAWGTTGNSPLHF
CDR3 DNA: TGTGCCTGGGGGACCACAGGCAATTCACCCCTCCACTTT

V gene: TRBV7-9
D gene: TRBD1
clone size: .
J gene: TRBJ1-1
CDR3 protein: CASSPGTGGPNTEAFF
CDR3 DNA: TGTGCCAGCAGCCCTGGGACAGGGGGGCCCAACACTGAAGCTTTCTTT

V gene: TRBV12-3/TRBV12-4
D gene: .
clone size: .
J gene: TRBJ2-5
CDR3 protein: CASSLGRETRYF
CDR3 DNA: TGTGCCAGCAGTCTCGGGAGAGAGACCCGGTACTTC

V gene: TRBV29-1
D gene: .
clone size: few
J gene: TRBJ2-7
CDR3 protein: CSVALGAGTYEQYF
CDR3 DNA: TGCAGCGTTGCCTTAGGGGCCGGGACCTACGAGCAGTACTTC

V gene: TRBV6-5
D gene: TRBD2
clone size: many
J gene: TRBJ2-3
CDR3 protein: CASSYSKVWREVPDTQYF
CDR3 DNA: TGTGCCAGCAGTTACTCGAAGGTTTGGCGGGAGGTGCCAGATACGCAGTATTTT

V gene: TRBV4-1
D gene: TRBD1
clone size: .
J gene: TRBJ2-2
CDR3 protein: CASSQEGGGPRGELFF
CDR3 DNA: TGCGCCAGCAGCCAAGAAGGGGGCGGGCCGAGAGGGGAGCTGTTTTTT

V gene: TRBV20-1
D gene: TRBD2
clone size: .
J gene: TRBJ2-1
CDR3 protein: CSATGTSGRGIYNEQFF
CDR3 DNA: TGCAGTGCGACCGGGACTAGCGGGAGGGGGATTTACAATGAGCAGTTCTTC

V gene: TRBV5-5
D gene: TRBD1
clone size: few
J gene: TRBJ2-7
CDR3 protein: CASGHPGQGGEQYF
CDR3 DNA: TGTGCCAGCGGACACCCCGGACAGGGAGGCGAGCAGTACTTC

V gene: TRBV19
D gene: .
clone size: many
J gene: TRBJ1-1
CDR3 protein: CASSIQNTEAFF
CDR3 DNA: TGTGCCAGTAGTATACAGAACACTGAAGCTTTCTTT

V gene: TRBV30
D gene: .
clone size: few
J gene: TRBJ1-2
CDR3 protein: CAWSVSGGPYGYTF
CDR3 DNA: TGTGCCTGGAGTGTATCCGGGGGCCCCTATGGCTACACCTTC

V gene: TRBV7-3
D gene: .
clone size: many
J gene: TRBJ2-5
CDR3 protein: CASSLMQGKQETQYF
CDR3 DNA: TGTGCCAGCAGCTTAATGCAGGGAAAACAAGAGACCCAGTACTTC

V gene: TRBV27
D gene: TRBD2
clone size: many
J gene: TRBJ2-1
CDR3 protein: CASSTYGLAGRNEQFF
CDR3 DNA: TGTGCCAGCAGTACCTACGGACTAGCGGGGCGAAATGAGCAGTTCTTC

V gene: TRBV27
D gene: .
clone size: .
J gene: TRBJ1-1
CDR3 protein: CASRSKVGATEAFF
CDR3 DNA: TGTGCCAGCAGGTCTAAGGTGGGGGCTACTGAAGCTTTCTTT

V gene: TRBV6-1
D gene: .
clone size: many
J gene: TRBJ1-1
CDR3 protein: CAGAWTRNTEAFF
CDR3 DNA: TGTGCCGGGGCTTGGACGAGGAACACTGAAGCTTTCTTT

V gene: TRBV7-9
D gene: TRBD2
clone size: few
J gene: TRBJ2-1
CDR3 protein: CASSSTSGSGNEQFF
CDR3 DNA: TGTGCCAGCAGCTCGACTAGCGGGAGTGGCAATGAGCAGTTCTTC

V gene: TRBV10-2
D gene: .
clone size: .
J gene: TRBJ1-1
CDR3 protein: CASSDPAGEAFF
CDR3 DNA: TGCGCCAGCAGTGATCCCGCCGGTGAAGCTTTCTTT

V gene: TRBV12-3/TRBV12-4
D gene: .
clone size: few
J gene: TRBJ2-7
CDR3 protein: CASSLVPDIYEQYF
CDR3 DNA: TGTGCCAGCAGTTTAGTCCCAGATATTTACGAGCAGTACTTC

V gene: TRBV11-2
D gene: TRBD1
clone size: many
J gene: TRBJ1-3
CDR3 protein: CAAGQGGSLSGNTIYF
CDR3 DNA: TGTGCCGCGGGACAGGGCGGCTCCCTCTCTGGAAACACCATATATTTT

V gene: TRBV5-1
D gene: TRBD1
clone size: many
J gene: TRBJ2-1
CDR3 protein: CASSFPGQGYNEQFF
CDR3 DNA: TGCGCCAGCAGCTTTCCGGGACAGGGTTACAATGAGCAGTTCTTC

V gene: TRBV2
D gene: .
clone size: .
J gene: TRBJ2-4
CDR3 protein: CASSVQGQGNIQYF
CDR3 DNA: TGTGCCAGCAGTGTACAGGGACAAGGGAACATTCAGTACTTC

V gene: TRBV18
D gene: .
clone size: few
J gene: TRBJ2-7
CDR3 protein: CASSAGSSYEQYF
CDR3 DNA: TGTGCCAGCTCAGCCGGAAGCTCCTACGAGCAGTACTTC

V gene: TRBV11-2
D gene: .
clone size: many
J gene: TRBJ2-7
CDR3 protein: CASSLNSQVNEQYF
CDR3 DNA: TGTGCCAGCAGCTTAAATTCCCAGGTCAACGAGCAGTACTTC

V gene: TRBV10-3
D gene: .
clone size: .
J gene: TRBJ1-5
CDR3 protein: CAISVNSNQPQHF
CDR3 DNA: TGTGCCATCAGTGTGAACAGCAATCAGCCCCAGCATTTT

V gene: TRBV7-2
D gene: TRBD2
clone size: .
J gene: TRBJ2-3
CDR3 protein: CASSQWTSDTDTQYF
CDR3 DNA: TGTGCCAGCAGCCAATGGACTAGCGACACAGATACGCAGTATTTT

V gene: TRBV7-9
D gene: .
clone size: many
J gene: TRBJ2-7
CDR3 protein: CASSLGGLPPYEQYF
CDR3 DNA: TGTGCCAGCAGCCTCGGTGGGCTACCCCCCTACGAGCAGTACTTC

V gene: TRBV10-2
D gene: .
clone size: few
J gene: TRBJ2-1
CDR3 protein: CASSESRRGADNEQFF
CDR3 DNA: TGCGCCAGCAGTGAGTCTAGGAGGGGGGCCGACAATGAGCAGTTCTTC

V gene: TRBV27
D gene: TRBD1
clone size: many
J gene: TRBJ2-3
CDR3 protein: CASSLSGTGTVDTQYF
CDR3 DNA: TGTGCCAGCAGTTTATCGGGGACAGGTACTGTAGATACGCAGTATTTT

V gene: TRBV11-2
D gene: TRBD2
clone size: many
J gene: TRBJ2-1
CDR3 protein: CASSLGSGGAYEQFF
CDR3 DNA: TGTGCCAGCAGCTTAGGTAGCGGGGGGGCCTATGAGCAGTTCTTC

V gene: TRBV6-1
D gene: .
clone size: many
J gene: TRBJ2-2
CDR3 protein: CASRDPGAKTTGELFF
CDR3 DNA: TGTGCCAGCAGGGACCCGGGGGCTAAGACCACCGGGGAGCTGTTTTTT

V gene: TRBV20-1
D gene: .
clone size: many
J gene: TRBJ1-5
CDR3 protein: CSATRDDQPQHF
CDR3 DNA: TGCAGTGCTACCCGGGACGATCAGCCCCAGCATTTT

V gene: TRBV30
D gene: .
clone size: many
J gene: TRBJ1-2
CDR3 protein: CAGGVHGYTF
CDR3 DNA: TGTGCCGGAGGGGTTCACGGCTACACCTTC

V gene: TRBV6-1
D gene: TRBD2
clone size: many
J gene: TRBJ2-2
CDR3 protein: CASSTSSAGGPAGELFF
CDR3 DNA: TGTGCCAGCAGTACCTCCTCAGCGGGAGGGCCGGCCGGGGAGCTGTTTTTT

V gene: TRBV27
D gene: .
clone size: many
J gene: TRBJ1-1
CDR3 protein: CASSFHRADTEAFF
CDR3 DNA: TGTGCCAGCAGTTTTCACCGGGCCGACACTGAAGCTTTCTTT

V gene: TRBV6-1
D gene: TRBD1
clone size: many
J gene: TRBJ2-1
CDR3 protein: CASRRTGKFAIANEQFF
CDR3 DNA: TGTGCCAGCAGGCGGACAGGAAAATTCGCGATCGCCAATGAGCAGTTCTTC

V gene: TRBV2
D gene: TRBD1
clone size: many
J gene: TRBJ1-1
CDR3 protein: CASRKQGGNTEAFF
CDR3 DNA: TGTGCCAGCAGAAAACAGGGGGGGAACACTGAAGCTTTCTTT

V gene: TRBV2
D gene: .
clone size: .
J gene: TRBJ2-2
CDR3 protein: CASRPGTSPGELFF
CDR3 DNA: TGTGCCAGCAGGCCTGGGACTTCCCCCGGGGAGCTGTTTTTT

V gene: TRBV12-3/TRBV12-4
D gene: .
clone size: many
J gene: TRBJ1-2
CDR3 protein: CASRAGVRGYTF
CDR3 DNA: TGTGCCAGCAGGGCAGGGGTTCGAGGCTACACCTTC

V gene: TRBV7-8
D gene: .
clone size: many
J gene: TRBJ1-5
CDR3 protein: CASSLARTTVQPQHF
CDR3 DNA: TGTGCCAGCAGCTTAGCACGGACGACCGTTCAGCCCCAGCATTTT

V gene: TRBV11-2
D gene: .
clone size: .
J gene: TRBJ1-2
CDR3 protein: CASSSHQGWGYTF
CDR3 DNA: TGTGCCAGCAGCTCGCACCAGGGTTGGGGCTACACCTTC

V gene: TRBV5-1
D gene: TRBD2
clone size: many
J gene: TRBJ2-5
CDR3 protein: CASSTGLASQETQYF
CDR3 DNA: TGCGCCAGCAGCACTGGACTAGCGAGCCAAGAGACCCAGTACTTC

V gene: TRBV3-1
D gene: .
clone size: few
J gene: TRBJ2-5
CDR3 protein: CASSPLDPLPGEETQYF
CDR3 DNA: TGTGCCAGCAGCCCATTGGACCCTCTACCAGGGGAGGAGACCCAGTACTTC

V gene: TRBV20-1
D gene: .
clone size: .
J gene: TRBJ1-2
CDR3 protein: CNAIRTVVYGHTF
CDR3 DNA: TGCAATGCTATTCGGACAGTCGTTTATGGCCACACCTTC

V gene: TRBV29-1
D gene: TRBD1
clone size: .
J gene: TRBJ1-2
CDR3 protein: CSVGGGQGNYGYTF
CDR3 DNA: TGCAGCGTTGGGGGTGGACAGGGGAACTATGGCTACACCTTC

V gene: TRBV18
D gene: .
clone size: .
J gene: TRBJ2-4
CDR3 protein: CASSPGQQIQYF
CDR3 DNA: TGTGCCAGCTCACCGGGACAACAGATTCAGTACTTC

V gene: TRBV12-3/TRBV12-4
D gene: TRBD1
clone size: many
J gene: TRBJ1-5
CDR3 protein: CASSPQGGRQPQHF
CDR3 DNA: TGTGCCAGCAGTCCCCAGGGGGGTAGGCAGCCCCAGCATTTT